In this sample, the clone carrying this TCR beta chain turned up many times. The antigen remains undetermined. This CDR3 has 16 residues. Trimming shortened V by 0 bases and J by 5 bases, and 16 bases separated the two germline ends. From germline, CDR1 is MNHEY and CDR2 SMNVEV (reference sequence). Here immunoSEQ multiplex PCR was the method, and the copy in TCRdb shows in-frame clones only, minus some. This table holds 25,000 to 30,000 clones with no singletons; the top ten claim 2.7%. These data originate in a study of T cells after posttransplantation cyclophosphamide. Overall study findings and caveats: Later blood repertoires were often dominated by clones from the donor CD8+ memory compartment.

The clonotype comes from an older woman in good health, CMV-negative, and a related stem cell transplant donor. The sequenced sample consisted of PBMCs. The chain links TRBV27 to TRBJ1-1; D may be TRBD1 (5 bases). CDR3 DNA: TGTGCCAGCAGTTTATCCCCGGACGGGGGTCGGACTGAAGCTTTCTTT. Translating it yields CASSLSPDGGRTEAFF.